The clone carrying this TCR beta chain has a count of ten or more. Its antigen remains unknown. Sorting selected naive CD8 T cells with a CD8+CD4-CCR7+CD45RA+ phenotype. TCR libraries were built in bulk with a published protocol and specific TCR primers. TCRdb called the PCR reads again in MiXCR, with one record for every CDR3 protein. This sample carries over 55,000 distinct CDR3 sequences, 17% of them seen once, and the ten largest clones take 1.5%. The sample comes from a study of molecular identifiers for immune sequencing clone quantification. V gave up 0 bases and J gave up 4 bases, with 21 bases separating them. CDR1 and CDR2 from the germline V gene are SGHTA and FQGNSA. The CDR3 consists of 18 residues. Study observations and caveats: Whereas clones above 20 RNA copies held under 1% of naive-cell molecules, they held over 97% of effector molecules.

The clonotype was recovered from a human donor in good health. Some libraries in this study had Jurkat cell RNA spiked in. The chain carries TRBV7-2 and TRBJ1-2; the D gene is possibly TRBD1 (5 bases). Sample: naive CD8+ T cells from blood, with Jurkat cell RNA spiked in. Subset described: FACS-sorted CD8+CD4-CCR7+CD45RA+ naive T cells. Here the CDR3 reads CASSLAPGLHGLSYGYTF. The CDR3, as DNA: TGTGCCAGCAGCTTAGCCCCGGGACTCCATGGGCTTAGCTATGGCTACACCTTC.